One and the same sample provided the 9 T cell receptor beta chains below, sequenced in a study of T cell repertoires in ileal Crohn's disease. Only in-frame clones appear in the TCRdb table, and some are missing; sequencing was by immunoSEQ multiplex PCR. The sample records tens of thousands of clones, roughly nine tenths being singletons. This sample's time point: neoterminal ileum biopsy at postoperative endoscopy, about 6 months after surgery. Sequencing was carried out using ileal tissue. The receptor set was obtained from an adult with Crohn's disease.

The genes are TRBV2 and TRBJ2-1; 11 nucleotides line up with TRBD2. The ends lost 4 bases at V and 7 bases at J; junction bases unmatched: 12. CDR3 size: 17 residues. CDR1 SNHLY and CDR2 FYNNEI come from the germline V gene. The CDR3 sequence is CASSGPVAGGPRNEQFF. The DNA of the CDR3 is TGTGCCAGCAGTGGTCCTGTAGCGGGAGGGCCGAGGAATGAGCAGTTCTTC.

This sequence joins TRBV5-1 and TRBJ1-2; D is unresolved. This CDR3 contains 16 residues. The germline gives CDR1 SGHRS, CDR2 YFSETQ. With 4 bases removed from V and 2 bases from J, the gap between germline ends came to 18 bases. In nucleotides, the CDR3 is TGCGCCAGCAGCCTCTCCACGGGAGGGCTCAACTATGGCTACACCTTC. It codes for CASSLSTGGLNYGYTF.

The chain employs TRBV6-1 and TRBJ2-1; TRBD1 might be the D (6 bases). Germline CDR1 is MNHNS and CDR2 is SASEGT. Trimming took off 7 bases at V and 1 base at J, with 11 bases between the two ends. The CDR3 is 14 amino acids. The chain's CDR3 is CASIRGTSYNEQFF. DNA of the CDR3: TGTGCCAGCATCAGAGGGACATCCTACAATGAGCAGTTCTTC.

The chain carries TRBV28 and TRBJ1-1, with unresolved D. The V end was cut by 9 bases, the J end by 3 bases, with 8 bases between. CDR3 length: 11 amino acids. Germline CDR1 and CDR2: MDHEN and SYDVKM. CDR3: CASRGYTEAFF. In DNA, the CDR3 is TGTGCCAGTCGCGGCTACACTGAAGCTTTCTTT.

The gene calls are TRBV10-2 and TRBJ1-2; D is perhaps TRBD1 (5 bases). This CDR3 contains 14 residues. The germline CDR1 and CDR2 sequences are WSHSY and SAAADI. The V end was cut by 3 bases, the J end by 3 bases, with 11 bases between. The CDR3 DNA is TGCGCCAGCAGTGATGGAGGGGCCTACTATGGCTACACCTTC. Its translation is CASSDGGAYYGYTF.

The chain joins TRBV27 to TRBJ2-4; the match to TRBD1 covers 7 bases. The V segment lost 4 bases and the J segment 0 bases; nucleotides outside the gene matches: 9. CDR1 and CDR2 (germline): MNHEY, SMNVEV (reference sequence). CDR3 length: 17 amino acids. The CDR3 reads CASSSPYRGKAKNIQYF. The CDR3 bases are TGTGCCAGCAGTTCCCCCTACAGGGGTAAAGCCAAAAACATTCAGTACTTC.

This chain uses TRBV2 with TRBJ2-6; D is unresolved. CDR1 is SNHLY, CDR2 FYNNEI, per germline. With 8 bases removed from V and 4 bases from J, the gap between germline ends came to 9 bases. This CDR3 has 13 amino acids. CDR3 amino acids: CASELQGANVLTF. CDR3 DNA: TGTGCCAGCGAGTTACAGGGGGCCAACGTCCTGACTTTC.

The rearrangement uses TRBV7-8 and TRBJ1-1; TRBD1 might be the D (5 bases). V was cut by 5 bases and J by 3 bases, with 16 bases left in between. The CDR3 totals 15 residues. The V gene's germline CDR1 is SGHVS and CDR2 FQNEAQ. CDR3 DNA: TGTGCCAGCAGCCCTAGTGGGGCTATGGACACTGAAGCTTTCTTT. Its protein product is CASSPSGAMDTEAFF.

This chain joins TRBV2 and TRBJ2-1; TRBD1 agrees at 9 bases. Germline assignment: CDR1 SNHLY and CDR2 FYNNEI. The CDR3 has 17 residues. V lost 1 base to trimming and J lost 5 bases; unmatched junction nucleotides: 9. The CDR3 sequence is CASSEVRWTGVNNEQFF. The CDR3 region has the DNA TGTGCCAGCAGTGAAGTCCGTTGGACAGGGGTTAACAATGAGCAGTTCTTC.